The 31 T cell receptor beta chains below all came from one sample that was sequenced in a study of T cell responses to AZD1222 COVID-19 vaccine. Only in-frame clones appear in the TCRdb table, and some are missing; sequencing was by immunoSEQ multiplex PCR. The table includes more than 95,000 clones, roughly nine tenths detected once. Sequenced here: peripheral blood, sampled 28 days after the second AZD1222 dose. These receptors all stem from an adult who received the AZD1222 COVID-19 vaccine.

V usage is TRBV7-2 and J usage is TRBJ1-1, with TRBD1 identical over 8 bases. CDR1 SGHTA and CDR2 FQGNSA come from the germline V gene. The CDR3 sequence is 12 residues long. Trimming removed 5 bases from V and 8 bases from J; junction bases left unmatched: 4. CDR3 coding DNA: TGTGCCAGCAGCCTCCGGACAGGGGAAGCTTTCTTT. The encoded protein is CASSLRTGEAFF.

The CDR3 is CASSEYGQGNTEAFF. The CDR3 bases are TGTGCCAGCAGTGAATATGGACAGGGGAACACTGAAGCTTTCTTT. This rearrangement joins TRBV6-1 to TRBJ1-1; TRBD1 aligns across 8 bases. J lost 1 base, V lost 2 bases, and 3 bases had no gene match. CDR3 length: 15 residues. Germline loops: CDR1 MNHNS, CDR2 SASEGT.

This sequence joins TRBV18 and TRBJ2-7, with 11 positions matching TRBD2. CDR1 is KGHSH, CDR2 LQKENI, per germline. This CDR3 contains 13 residues. After removal of 6 bases from V and 3 bases from J, the junction contained 1 base not matched to a gene. The CDR3 bases are TGTGCCAGCTCGGGACTAGCGGTCTACGAGCAGTACTTC. As protein: CASSGLAVYEQYF.

This chain uses TRBV6-6 with TRBJ2-7, with D perhaps TRBD1 or TRBD2 (5 bases each). Trimming cost V 5 bases and J 2 bases, with 10 bases left between them. This CDR3 is 13 amino acids long. Germline values: CDR1 MNHNY, CDR2 SVGAGI (reference sequence). The CDR3 nucleotides read TGTGCCAGCAGTGTGGGGACCCCCTACGAGCAGTACTTC. Translated, it gives CASSVGTPYEQYF.

The chain has TRBV14 and TRBJ2-1; D perhaps matches TRBD1 (5 bases). There are 17 residues in the CDR3. V lost 4 bases to trimming and J lost 8 bases, with 24 bases between them. CDR1 is SGHDN, CDR2 FVKESK, per germline. This chain's CDR3 is CASSLLAGAADHDEQFF. In DNA form, the CDR3 reads TGTGCCAGCAGCCTATTAGCTGGGGCAGCAGATCACGATGAGCAGTTCTTC.

This sequence joins TRBV7-9 and TRBJ1-1; D remains ambiguous. The CDR3 runs to 14 residues. Trimming took 4 bases from V and 1 from J, leaving 10 bases between them. Germline CDR1 is SEHNR and CDR2 is FQNEAQ (reference sequence). In DNA, the CDR3 is TGTGCCAGCAGCTCGCTCCCAGAGAACACTGAAGCTTTCTTT. Amino acid sequence: CASSSLPENTEAFF.

This chain uses TRBV2 with TRBJ2-7; 8 positions agree with TRBD1. The CDR3 spans 15 residues. Germline lookup yields CDR1 SNHLY and CDR2 FYNNEI. V trimming: 2 bases; J trimming: 4 bases; junction bases outside the gene matches: 7. Written as DNA, the CDR3 is TGTGCCAGCAGTGAAATGACAGGGGCGAGGTACGAGCAGTACTTC. Encoded protein: CASSEMTGARYEQYF.

The chain employs TRBV5-1 and TRBJ1-4, with 7 bases that match TRBD1. V dropped 4 bases and J dropped 8; count of bases not matched to a gene: 8. CDR1 SGHRS and CDR2 YFSETQ come from the germline V gene. The CDR3 contains 14 residues. CDR3 residues: CASSRGPEGEKLFF. The CDR3 nucleotides are TGCGCCAGCAGCAGGGGGCCCGAGGGCGAAAAACTGTTTTTT.

This clone has more than one count but fewer than ten. The CDR3: CASSRTYGQGNEQYF. DNA for the CDR3: TGCGCCAGCAGCCGCACCTATGGACAGGGGAACGAGCAGTACTTC. J is TRBJ2-7 and V is TRBV5-1; the match to TRBD1 covers 9 bases. The ends lost 4 bases at V and 5 bases at J; junction bases unmatched: 10. Looked up from germline, CDR1 is SGHRS and CDR2 is YFSETQ. The CDR3 runs 15 residues.

This clone was counted a single time. The chain recombines TRBV4-2 with TRBJ2-7; D not certain. CDR1 is LGHNA and CDR2 is YNFKEQ in the germline V gene. The CDR3 extends over 15 amino acids. V lost 2 bases and J lost 0, with 11 bases in between. DNA for the CDR3: TGTGCCAGCAGCCAATCGGACGGCGACTCCTACGAGCAGTACTTC. As protein: CASSQSDGDSYEQYF.

The chain employs TRBV14 and TRBJ1-3; D remains ambiguous. Germline lookup yields CDR1 SGHDN and CDR2 FVKESK. V was shortened by 2 bases and J by 1 base, with 12 bases between the two germline ends. The CDR3 is 16 residues long. CDR3 DNA sequence: TGTGCCAGCAGCCAACAGGACCTGATTTCTGGAAACACCATATATTTT. Its protein product is CASSQQDLISGNTIYF.

The chain has TRBV29-1 and TRBJ2-2; 11 bases map to TRBD2. This CDR3 is 14 amino acids long. Looked up from germline, CDR1 is SQVTM and CDR2 is ANQGSEA. V lost 5 bases, J lost 7 bases, and 6 bases stayed unmatched. This CDR3 reads CSVYSGRASGELFF. DNA for the CDR3: TGCAGCGTTTATAGCGGGAGGGCGAGCGGGGAGCTGTTTTTT.

This chain joins TRBV24-1 and TRBJ2-3; D uncertain. The germline V and J ends were trimmed by 10 bases and 5 bases, with 9 bases remaining between them. Germline CDR1 reads KGHDR; CDR2 reads SFDVKD. The CDR3 extends over 11 amino acids. The CDR3 nucleotides are TGTGCCACAGCAGAAGTAGATACGCAGTATTTT. This encodes CATAEVDTQYF.

This clone appeared a single time. The chain recombines TRBV7-9 with TRBJ2-2; no firm D call. CDR3 length: 14 residues. The V end lost 4 bases, the J end lost 2 bases, and 8 bases lay between the germline ends. The germline gives CDR1 SEHNR, CDR2 FQNEAQ (reference sequence). The CDR3 loop is CASSSQFNTGELFF. CDR3 sequence (DNA): TGTGCCAGCAGCTCACAGTTTAACACCGGGGAGCTGTTTTTT. The full variable domain, in which reference TRBV7-9 and TRBJ2-2 provide the parts outside the CDR3, is DTGVSQNPRHKITKRGQNVTFRCDPISEHNRLYWYRQTLGQGPEFLTYFQNEAQLEKSRLLSDRFSAERPKGSFSTLEIQRTEQGDSAMYLCASSSQFNTGELFFGEGSRLTVL.

The chain links TRBV4-2 to TRBJ2-1; TRBD1 aligns across 7 bases. The CDR3 contains 14 residues. Germline CDR1 and CDR2: LGHNA and YNFKEQ. With 4 bases clipped from V and 3 bases from J, the junction kept 3 bases outside the gene matches. DNA for the CDR3: TGTGCCAGCAGCCCTGGGACAGACTACAATGAGCAGTTCTTC. This gives the protein CASSPGTDYNEQFF.

The count of this clone is one. The chain uses TRBV28 and TRBJ2-5, with 8 nucleotides matching TRBD2. The CDR3 extends over 17 amino acids. Trimming removed 10 bases from V and 5 bases from J; junction bases left unmatched: 21. CDR1 and CDR2 from the germline V gene are MDHEN and SYDVKM. CDR3 in amino acids: CATESPLTGGPGETQYF. CDR3 sequence (DNA): TGTGCCACCGAGTCTCCCCTTACGGGAGGGCCGGGGGAGACCCAGTACTTC.

This clone was seen a single time. This sequence joins TRBV3-1 (or the pseudogene TRBV3-2) and TRBJ2-7; D not resolved. Trimming left V 4 bases short and J 3 bases short, with 7 bases between. Looked up from germline, CDR1 is LGHDT and CDR2 is YNNKEL (reference sequence). The CDR3 sequence is 12 residues long. Written as DNA, the CDR3 is TGTGCCAGCAGCCTTACCTACTACGAGCAGTACTTC. Translated: CASSLTYYEQYF.

This clone was recorded once. The chain combines TRBV12-3 or TRBV12-4 with TRBJ2-1; no definite D call. V shed 8 bases and J shed 7 bases, with 9 bases lying between them. The CDR3 has 11 residues. DNA of the CDR3: TGTGCCAGCCGGTTAAGGAATGAGCAGTTCTTC. This sequence encodes CASRLRNEQFF.

V gene TRBV29-1 combines with J gene TRBJ2-7; TRBD2 matches at 10 bases. J gave up 0 bases and V 5 bases, and 7 bases lay outside the gene matches. The germline CDR1 and CDR2 sequences are SQVTM and ANQGSEA. This CDR3 spans 15 amino acids. This CDR3 reads CSVSGLARSSYEQYF. CDR3 sequence (DNA): TGCAGCGTTTCGGGACTAGCGAGGAGCTCCTACGAGCAGTACTTC.

This chain connects TRBV15 to TRBJ2-7; maybe TRBD2 (5 bases). V lost 3 bases, J lost 5 bases, and 26 bases lay in between. Germline V CDR1 and CDR2: LNHNV, YYDKDF (reference sequence). CDR3 length equals 18 residues. In DNA, the CDR3 is TGTGCCACCAGCAGCGAAATCTCCCGGGATCCCAGAGACAACGAGCAGTACTTC. As protein: CATSSEISRDPRDNEQYF.

The V and J genes are TRBV7-2 and TRBJ1-3; tentatively, D is TRBD1 (6 bases). Germline V gene data show CDR1 as SGHTA and CDR2 as FQGNSA. The CDR3 loop spans 16 amino acids. Trimming pared 3 bases from V and 2 bases from J, leaving 14 bases between. The CDR3 spells CASSLMRGGTGNTIYF. CDR3 nucleotides: TGTGCCAGCAGCTTGATGCGGGGGGGCACTGGAAACACCATATATTTT.

The rearrangement joins TRBV5-1 to TRBJ1-1; D not certain. There are 14 residues in the CDR3. V was shortened by 0 bases and J by 7 bases, with 13 bases between the two germline ends. Germline CDR1 is SGHRS and CDR2 is YFSETQ. CDR3 protein: CASSLAEGGFEAFF. CDR3 DNA: TGCGCCAGCAGCTTGGCCGAGGGAGGGTTTGAAGCTTTCTTT.

The chain couples TRBV25-1 to TRBJ2-7; D might be TRBD1 (6 bases). Germline-derived CDR1 and CDR2 are MGHDK and SYGVNS. V gave up 4 bases and J gave up 5 bases, with 12 bases separating them. The CDR3 is made up of 13 amino acids. CDR3 sequence (DNA): TGTGCCAGCAGTGTGGCAGGGGACCACGAGCAGTACTTC. It specifies CASSVAGDHEQYF.

This clone showed up just a few times. The gene calls are TRBV6-1 and TRBJ2-1, with 9 bases lining up with TRBD2. From germline, CDR1 is MNHNS and CDR2 SASEGT. Trimming at V came to 2 bases and at J to 7 bases, leaving 9 bases not matched to a gene. CDR3 length equals 16 residues. CDR3 in DNA: TGTGCCAGCAGTGAAAAGGGCGGGAGGGTCCAGAATGAGCAGTTCTTC. Protein product: CASSEKGGRVQNEQFF.

J is TRBJ1-3 and V is TRBV6-5; D uncertain. The CDR3 spans 13 residues. Germline assignment: CDR1 MNHEY and CDR2 SVGAGI. Trimming took 5 bases from V and 4 from J, leaving 9 bases between them. CDR3 sequence reads: CASSQNKGNTIYF. CDR3 nucleotide sequence: TGTGCCAGCAGTCAAAACAAAGGAAACACCATATATTTT.

The chain joins TRBV5-1 to TRBJ1-6; D is ambiguous. Trimming removed 0 bases from V and 0 bases from J, with 7 bases in between. The CDR3 is 16 amino acids. Per the germline V gene, CDR1 is SGHRS and CDR2 is YFSETQ. This CDR3 reads CASSLGGSSYNSPLHF. CDR3 nucleotide sequence: TGCGCCAGCAGCTTGGGAGGAAGCTCCTATAATTCACCCCTCCACTTT.

The chain carries TRBV7-2 and TRBJ1-2; 7 nucleotides agree with TRBD1. This CDR3 has 17 amino acids. After removal of 0 bases from V and 4 bases from J, the junction contained 11 bases not matched to a gene. The germline V gene encodes CDR1 SGHTA and CDR2 FQGNSA. CDR3: CASSLAPAGGILYGYTF. The CDR3 DNA reads as TGTGCCAGCAGCTTAGCACCGGCAGGGGGGATTCTCTATGGCTACACCTTC.

V and J are TRBV2 and TRBJ2-3; TRBD1 matches 7 bases. The CDR3 runs to 14 residues. Germline lookup yields CDR1 SNHLY and CDR2 FYNNEI. With 6 bases clipped from V and 6 bases from J, the junction kept 9 bases outside the gene matches. Here the CDR3 DNA reads TGTGCCAGCAGGGCCGGACAGGCTCGGGATACGCAGTATTTT. Translating gives CASRAGQARDTQYF.

This rearrangement joins TRBV7-9 to TRBJ2-3; D ambiguous. CDR1 is SEHNR and CDR2 is FQNEAQ in the germline V gene (reference sequence). The V gene lost 2 bases and the J gene lost 6 bases, with 6 bases spanning the gap. CDR3 length equals 12 residues. The CDR3 loop reads CASSLSEDTQYF. The CDR3 coding sequence is TGTGCCAGCAGCTTAAGCGAGGATACGCAGTATTTT.

The chain carries TRBV7-8 and TRBJ2-1; 8 bases map to TRBD1. Looked up from germline, CDR1 is SGHVS and CDR2 is FQNEAQ. Trimming took 5 bases from V and 12 from J; bases not matched to a gene: 6. The CDR3 is 12 residues long. The CDR3 loop is CASSPQGAGQFF. CDR3 DNA sequence: TGTGCCAGCAGCCCCCAGGGGGCGGGGCAGTTCTTC.

V usage is TRBV4-2 and J usage is TRBJ2-7, with D perhaps given as TRBD1 or TRBD2 (5 bases each). Trimming took 0 bases from V and 4 from J, leaving 7 bases between them. The CDR3 is made up of 13 amino acids. Germline V gene data show CDR1 as LGHNA and CDR2 as YNFKEQ. The CDR3 region is CASSQEWGYEQYF. DNA of the CDR3: TGTGCCAGCAGCCAAGAATGGGGGTACGAGCAGTACTTC.